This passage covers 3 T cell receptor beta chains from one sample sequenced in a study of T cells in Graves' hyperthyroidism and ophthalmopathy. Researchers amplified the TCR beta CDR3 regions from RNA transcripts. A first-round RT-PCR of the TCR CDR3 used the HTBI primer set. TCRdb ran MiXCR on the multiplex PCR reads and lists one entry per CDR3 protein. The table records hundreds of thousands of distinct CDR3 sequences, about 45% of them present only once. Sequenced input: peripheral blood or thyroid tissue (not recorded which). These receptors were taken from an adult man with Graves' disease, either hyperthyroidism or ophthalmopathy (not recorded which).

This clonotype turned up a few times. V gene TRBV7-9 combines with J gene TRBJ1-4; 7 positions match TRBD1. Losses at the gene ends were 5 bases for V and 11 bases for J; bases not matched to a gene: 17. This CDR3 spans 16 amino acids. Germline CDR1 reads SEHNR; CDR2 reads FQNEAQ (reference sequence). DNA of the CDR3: TGTGCCAGCAGCAAGTCGACAGGGCGCACCCTCGAGAAACTGTTTTTT. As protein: CASSKSTGRTLEKLFF.

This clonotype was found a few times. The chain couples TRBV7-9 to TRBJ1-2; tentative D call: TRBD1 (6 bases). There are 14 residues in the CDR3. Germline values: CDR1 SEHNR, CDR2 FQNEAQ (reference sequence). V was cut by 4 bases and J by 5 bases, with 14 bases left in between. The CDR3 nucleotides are TGTGCCAGCAGCTCCGGGACAAACCCTTATGGCTACACCTTC. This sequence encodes CASSSGTNPYGYTF. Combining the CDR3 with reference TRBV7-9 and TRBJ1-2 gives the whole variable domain DTGVSQNPRHKITKRGQNVTFRCDPISEHNRLYWYRQTLGQGPEFLTYFQNEAQLEKSRLLSDRFSAERPKGSFSTLEIQRTEQGDSAMYLCASSSGTNPYGYTFGSGTRLTVV.

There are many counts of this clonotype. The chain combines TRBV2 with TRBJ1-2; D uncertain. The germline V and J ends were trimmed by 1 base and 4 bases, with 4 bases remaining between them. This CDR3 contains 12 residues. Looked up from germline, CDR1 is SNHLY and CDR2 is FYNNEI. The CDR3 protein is CASSEGVYGYTF. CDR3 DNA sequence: TGTGCCAGCAGTGAAGGGGTCTATGGCTACACCTTC.